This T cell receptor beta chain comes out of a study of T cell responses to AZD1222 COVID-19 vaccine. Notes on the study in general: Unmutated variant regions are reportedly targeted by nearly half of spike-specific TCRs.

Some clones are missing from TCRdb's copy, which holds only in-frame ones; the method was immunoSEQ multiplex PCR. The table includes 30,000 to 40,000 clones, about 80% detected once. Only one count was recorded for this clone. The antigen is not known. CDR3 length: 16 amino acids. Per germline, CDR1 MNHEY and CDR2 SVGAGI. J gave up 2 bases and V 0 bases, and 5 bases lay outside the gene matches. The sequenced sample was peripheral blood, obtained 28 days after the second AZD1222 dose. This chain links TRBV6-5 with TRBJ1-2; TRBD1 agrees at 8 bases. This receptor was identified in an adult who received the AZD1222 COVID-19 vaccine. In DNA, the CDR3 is TGTGCCAGCAGTTACTCGATCACAGGGGGGAACTATGGCTACACCTTC. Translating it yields CASSYSITGGNYGYTF.